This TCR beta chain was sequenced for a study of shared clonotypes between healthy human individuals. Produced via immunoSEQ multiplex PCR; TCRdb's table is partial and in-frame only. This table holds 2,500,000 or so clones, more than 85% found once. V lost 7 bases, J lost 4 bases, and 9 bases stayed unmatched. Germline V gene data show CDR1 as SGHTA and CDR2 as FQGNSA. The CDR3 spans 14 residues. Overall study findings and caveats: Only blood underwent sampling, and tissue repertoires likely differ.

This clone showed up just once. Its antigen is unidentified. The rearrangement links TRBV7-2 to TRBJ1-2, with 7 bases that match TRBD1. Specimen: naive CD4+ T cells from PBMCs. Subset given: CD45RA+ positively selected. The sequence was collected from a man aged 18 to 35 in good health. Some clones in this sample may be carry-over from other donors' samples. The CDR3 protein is CASTLTGPSYGYTF. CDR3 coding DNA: TGTGCCAGCACCTTGACAGGGCCTAGCTATGGCTACACCTTC.